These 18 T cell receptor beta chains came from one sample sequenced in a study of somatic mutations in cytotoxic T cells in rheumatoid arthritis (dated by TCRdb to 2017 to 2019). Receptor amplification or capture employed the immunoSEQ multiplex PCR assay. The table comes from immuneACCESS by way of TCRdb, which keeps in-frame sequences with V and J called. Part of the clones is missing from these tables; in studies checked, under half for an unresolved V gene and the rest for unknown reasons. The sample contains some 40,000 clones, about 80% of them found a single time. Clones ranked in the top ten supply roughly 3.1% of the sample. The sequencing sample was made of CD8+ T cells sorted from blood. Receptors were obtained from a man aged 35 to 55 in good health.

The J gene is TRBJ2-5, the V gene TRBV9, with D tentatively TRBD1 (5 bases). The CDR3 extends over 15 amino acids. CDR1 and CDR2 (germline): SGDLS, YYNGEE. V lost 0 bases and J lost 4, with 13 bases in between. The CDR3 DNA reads TGTGCCAGCAGCGTAGGCGGACAACAAGTAGAGACCCAGTACTTC. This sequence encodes CASSVGGQQVETQYF.

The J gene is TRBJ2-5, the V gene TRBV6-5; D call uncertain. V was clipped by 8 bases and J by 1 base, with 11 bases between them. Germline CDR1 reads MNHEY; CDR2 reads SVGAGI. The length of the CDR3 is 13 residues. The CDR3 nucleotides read TGTGCCAGCGCCCCCATGGGCCAAGAGACCCAGTACTTC. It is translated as CASAPMGQETQYF.

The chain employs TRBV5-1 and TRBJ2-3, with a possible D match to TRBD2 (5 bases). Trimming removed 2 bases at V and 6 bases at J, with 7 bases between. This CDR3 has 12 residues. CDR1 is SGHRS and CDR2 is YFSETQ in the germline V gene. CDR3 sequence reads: CASSFGGDTQYF. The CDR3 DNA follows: TGCGCCAGCAGCTTTGGCGGGGATACGCAGTATTTT.

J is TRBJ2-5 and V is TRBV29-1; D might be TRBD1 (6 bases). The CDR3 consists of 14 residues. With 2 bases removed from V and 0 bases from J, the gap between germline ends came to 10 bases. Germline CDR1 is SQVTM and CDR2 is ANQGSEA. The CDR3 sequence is CSVEFDRYQETQYF. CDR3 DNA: TGCAGCGTTGAATTCGACAGGTACCAAGAGACCCAGTACTTC.

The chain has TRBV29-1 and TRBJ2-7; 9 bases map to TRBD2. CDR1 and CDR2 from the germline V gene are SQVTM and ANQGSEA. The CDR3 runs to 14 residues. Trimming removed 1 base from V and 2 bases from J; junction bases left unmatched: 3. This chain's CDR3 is CSVEGLAGTYEQYF. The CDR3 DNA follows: TGCAGCGTTGAAGGGCTAGCGGGAACCTACGAGCAGTACTTC.

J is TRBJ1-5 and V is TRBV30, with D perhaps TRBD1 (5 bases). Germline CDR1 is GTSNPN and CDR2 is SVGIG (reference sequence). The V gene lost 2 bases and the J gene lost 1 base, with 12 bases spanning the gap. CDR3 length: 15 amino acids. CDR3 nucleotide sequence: TGTGCCTGGAGTCCCGGGGCAGCAAGCAATCAGCCCCAGCATTTT. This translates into CAWSPGAASNQPQHF.

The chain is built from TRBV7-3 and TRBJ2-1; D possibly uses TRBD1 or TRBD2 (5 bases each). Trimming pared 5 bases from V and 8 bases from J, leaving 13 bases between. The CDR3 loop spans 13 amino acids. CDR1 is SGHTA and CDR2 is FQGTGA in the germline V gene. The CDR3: CASSIDRGDEQFF. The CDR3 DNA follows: TGTGCCAGCAGCATCGACCGGGGCGATGAGCAGTTCTTC.

CDR3 residues: CAWTNWGADTEAFF. For the CDR3, the DNA is TGTGCCTGGACCAACTGGGGGGCAGACACTGAAGCTTTCTTT. This chain uses TRBV30 with TRBJ1-1; D may be TRBD1 (6 bases). The length of the CDR3 is 14 residues. Germline V lookup: CDR1 GTSNPN, CDR2 SVGIG (reference sequence). Trimming removed 4 bases at V and 3 bases at J, with 15 bases between.

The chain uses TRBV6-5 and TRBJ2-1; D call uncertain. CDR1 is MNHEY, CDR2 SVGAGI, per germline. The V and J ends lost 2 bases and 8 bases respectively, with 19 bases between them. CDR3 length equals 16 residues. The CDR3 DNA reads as TGTGCCAGCAGTTACCGACGAGGCCCCGAGTTCGATGAGCAGTTCTTC. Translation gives CASSYRRGPEFDEQFF.

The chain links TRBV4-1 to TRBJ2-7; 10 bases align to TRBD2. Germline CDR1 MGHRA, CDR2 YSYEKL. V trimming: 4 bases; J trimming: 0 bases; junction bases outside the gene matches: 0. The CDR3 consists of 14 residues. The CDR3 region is CASSPSGSSYEQYF. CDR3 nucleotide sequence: TGCGCCAGCAGCCCTAGCGGGAGCTCCTACGAGCAGTACTTC.

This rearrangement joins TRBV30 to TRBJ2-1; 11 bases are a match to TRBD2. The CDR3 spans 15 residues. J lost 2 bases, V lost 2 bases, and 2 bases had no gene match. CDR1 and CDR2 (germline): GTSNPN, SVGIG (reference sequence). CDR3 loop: CAWSTSGSAYNEQFF. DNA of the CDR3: TGTGCCTGGAGTACTAGCGGGAGCGCCTACAATGAGCAGTTCTTC.

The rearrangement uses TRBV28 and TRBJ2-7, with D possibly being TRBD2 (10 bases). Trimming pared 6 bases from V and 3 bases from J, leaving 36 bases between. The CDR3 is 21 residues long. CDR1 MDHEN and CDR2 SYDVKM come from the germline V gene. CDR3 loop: CASRRGETGGKAGGPYYEQYF. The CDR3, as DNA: TGTGCCAGCAGGCGGGGGGAAACAGGGGGCAAAGCGGGAGGGCCTTACTACGAGCAGTACTTC.

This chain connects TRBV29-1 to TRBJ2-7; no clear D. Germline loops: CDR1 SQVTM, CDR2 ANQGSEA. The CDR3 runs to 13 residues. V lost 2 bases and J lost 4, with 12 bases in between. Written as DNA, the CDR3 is TGCAGCGTTGAATCCGGGCAGGAGTACGAGCAGTACTTC. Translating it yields CSVESGQEYEQYF.

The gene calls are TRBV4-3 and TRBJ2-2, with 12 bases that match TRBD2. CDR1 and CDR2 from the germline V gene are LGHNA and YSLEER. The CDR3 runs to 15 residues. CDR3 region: CRGLAGGPGTGELFF. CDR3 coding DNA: TGCCGGGGGCTAGCGGGAGGGCCGGGCACCGGGGAGCTGTTTTTT.

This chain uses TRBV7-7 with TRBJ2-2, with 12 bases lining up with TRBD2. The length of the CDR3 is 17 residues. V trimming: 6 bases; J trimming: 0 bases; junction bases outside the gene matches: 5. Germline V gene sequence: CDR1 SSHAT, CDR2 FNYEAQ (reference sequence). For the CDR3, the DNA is TGTGCCAGCAGGCCTCTAGCGGGAGGGCCGAACACCGGGGAGCTGTTTTTT. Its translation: CASRPLAGGPNTGELFF. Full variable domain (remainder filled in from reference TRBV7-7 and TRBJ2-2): GAGVSQSPRYKVTKRGQDVTLRCDPISSHATLYWYQQALGQGPEFLTYFNYEAQPDKSGLPSDRFSAERPEGSISTLTIQRTEQRDSAMYRCASRPLAGGPNTGELFFGEGSRLTVL.

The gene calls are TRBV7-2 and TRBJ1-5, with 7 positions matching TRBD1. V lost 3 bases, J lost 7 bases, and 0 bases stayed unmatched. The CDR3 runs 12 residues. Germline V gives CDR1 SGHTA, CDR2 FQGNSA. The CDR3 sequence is CASSLGQQPQHF. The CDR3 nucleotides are TGTGCCAGCAGCTTGGGACAGCAGCCCCAGCATTTT.

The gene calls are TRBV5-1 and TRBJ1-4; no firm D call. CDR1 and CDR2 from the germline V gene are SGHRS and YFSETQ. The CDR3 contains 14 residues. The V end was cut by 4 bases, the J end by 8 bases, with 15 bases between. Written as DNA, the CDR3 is TGCGCCAGCAGCATAGGCCCCGAGAAGGAAAAACTGTTTTTT. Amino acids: CASSIGPEKEKLFF.

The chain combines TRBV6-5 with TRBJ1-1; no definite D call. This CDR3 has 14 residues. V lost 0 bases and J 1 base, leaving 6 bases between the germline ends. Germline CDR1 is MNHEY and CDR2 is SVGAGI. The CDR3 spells CASSYSIWNTEAFF. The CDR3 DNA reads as TGTGCCAGCAGTTACTCAATATGGAACACTGAAGCTTTCTTT.